This TCR beta chain came from a study of cytomegalovirus exposure and HLA in healthy donors. Note on this clone: No antigen is known for it.

The PCR used 60 Vbeta and 13 Jbeta primers. Libraries were prepared by immunoSEQ multiplex PCR; TCRdb keeps only in-frame clonotypes and omits some of them. This sample's clone table lists 130,000 to 150,000 clones. CDR3 length equals 18 residues. With V trimmed by 0 bases and J by 4 bases, 14 bases remained unmatched. Per germline, CDR1 SGHRS and CDR2 YFSETQ. Study-wide results and limits: Associated with cytomegalovirus, according to the listing, were approximately 160 TCR beta chains.

This chain links TRBV5-1 with TRBJ1-1, with 8 bases lining up with TRBD1. This TCR was recovered from a male donor in good health and CMV-seronegative. Source material: PBMCs. The CDR3 sequence: CASSLVAQGAGVITEAFF. CDR3 bases: TGCGCCAGCAGCTTGGTGGCTCAGGGGGCCGGGGTGATCACTGAAGCTTTCTTT.